This passage covers 25 T cell receptor beta chains from one sample sequenced in a study of metastatic and nonmetastatic thyroid tumors. Every patient underwent thyroid surgery untreated. TCRdb reassembled clones from the PCR reads with MiXCR. The sample includes about 59,000 clones, about 16% seen only once; the top ten take roughly a tenth. Sequenced sample: blood. The receptor source for this set is a male donor with papillary thyroid cancer or a benign thyroid nodule (not recorded which). Some clones in this sample may be carry-over from other donors' samples.

Sample share makes this clone medium-sized. The V and J genes are TRBV6-1 and TRBJ2-7; D is perhaps TRBD1 (5 bases). The CDR3 is made up of 15 amino acids. V gave up 6 bases and J gave up 2 bases, with 17 bases separating them. Germline V gene sequence: CDR1 MNHNS, CDR2 SASEGT. The CDR3 DNA is TGTGCCAGCAGCCCCACCCCGACAGCCACCTACGAGCAGTACTTC. It encodes CASSPTPTATYEQYF.

This clone was detected ten times or more. The CDR3 DNA reads as TGTGCCACCACTAGGTTATGTGAAAAACTGTTTTTT. Its protein product is CATTRLCEKLFF. The gene calls are TRBV24-1 and TRBJ1-4; D gene uncertain. V lost 8 bases and J 7 bases, leaving 10 bases between the germline ends. The length of the CDR3 is 12 residues. From germline, CDR1 is KGHDR and CDR2 SFDVKD.

This clone has a handful of counts. A much larger clone differs from this one at a single base, so this may be a read error. The CDR3 sequence is CASIPGLADNAGELFF. The DNA for the CDR3 is TGTGCCAGCATCCCGGGACTAGCAGATAACGCCGGGGAGCTGTTTTTT. The J gene is TRBJ2-2, the V gene TRBV28, with TRBD2 matching over 9 bases. With V trimmed by 7 bases and J by 6 bases, 12 bases remained unmatched. Germline assignment: CDR1 MDHEN and CDR2 SYDVKM. The CDR3 has 16 amino acids.

The sample holds many counts of this clone. The J gene is TRBJ2-3, the V gene TRBV11-2, with TRBD2 matching over 14 bases. Unmatched junction bases numbered 7, after V lost 7 bases and J lost 1 base. This CDR3 has 17 amino acids. The germline V gene has CDR1 SGHAT and CDR2 FQNNGV. The CDR3: CASTPGTSGSRTDTQYF. CDR3 in DNA: TGTGCCAGCACCCCCGGGACTAGCGGGAGCCGCACAGATACGCAGTATTTT. Complete variable domain (other parts from reference TRBV11-2 and TRBJ2-3): EAGVAQSPRYKIIEKRQSVAFWCNPISGHATLYWYQQILGQGPKLLIQFQNNGVVDDSQLPKDRFSAERLKGVDSTLKIQPAKLEDSAVYLCASTPGTSGSRTDTQYFGPGTRLTVL.

The table lists this clone with a few counts. The V call is TRBV19, the J call TRBJ2-1; D remains unclear. This CDR3 contains 13 residues. The ends were cut back, 2 bases at V and 9 bases at J, with 11 bases in the middle. From germline, CDR1 is LNHDA and CDR2 SQIVND (reference sequence). The CDR3 DNA sequence: TGTGCCAGTAGTATATCTGGGGTTGGTGAGCAGTTCTTC. Protein product: CASSISGVGEQFF.

This clone was seen many times. The chain uses TRBV12-3 or TRBV12-4 and TRBJ2-5; D remains ambiguous. CDR3 length: 12 residues. With 5 bases removed from V and 1 base from J, the gap between germline ends came to 5 bases. Here the CDR3 reads CASSAFQETQYF. In DNA, the CDR3 is TGTGCCAGCAGTGCCTTCCAAGAGACCCAGTACTTC.

In its sample, this clone was seen many times. The chain couples TRBV25-1 to TRBJ1-1; D ambiguous. The CDR3 length is 14 residues. The V gene lost 3 bases and the J gene lost 3 bases, with 11 bases spanning the gap. The germline V gene encodes CDR1 MGHDK and CDR2 SYGVNS. Written as DNA, the CDR3 is TGTGCCAGCAGTGACAGATCGGCGGACACTGAAGCTTTCTTT. Translation gives CASSDRSADTEAFF.

This sequence joins TRBV6-5 and TRBJ2-7; D is ambiguous. Germline CDR1 and CDR2: MNHEY and SVGAGI. V gave up 2 bases and J gave up 1 base, with 6 bases separating them. The CDR3 runs 13 residues. The CDR3 DNA reads TGTGCCAGCAGTTACGACGATTCCTACGAGCAGTACGTC. Amino acids: CASSYDDSYEQYV.

This clone has just a few counts. The chain uses TRBV24-1 and TRBJ2-3; TRBD2 is a possible D gene (7 bases). Germline V lookup: CDR1 KGHDR, CDR2 SFDVKD. V dropped 4 bases and J dropped 7 bases, with 20 bases sitting between them. The CDR3 covers 16 residues. The CDR3 loop reads CATSESGWGGGYTQYF. The DNA of the CDR3 is TGTGCCACCAGTGAAAGCGGGTGGGGGGGCGGATATACGCAGTATTTT.

This clone has at least ten counts. This sequence joins TRBV20-1 and TRBJ2-3; D uncertain. This CDR3 is built from 14 residues. Germline CDR1 DFQATT, CDR2 SNEGSKA (reference sequence). V was pared by 6 bases and J by 1 base, with 14 bases between. This CDR3 is CSAYLFLRTDTQYF. The CDR3 DNA sequence: TGCAGTGCCTACCTCTTTCTCCGCACAGATACGCAGTATTTT.

Of note for this clone: Other DNA sequences in the sample encode the same CDR3. V usage is TRBV11-1 and J usage is TRBJ2-2; 9 positions agree with TRBD2. CDR1 and CDR2 from the germline V gene are SGHAT and FQDESV (reference sequence). The CDR3 is made up of 16 amino acids. The J segment lost 11 bases and the V segment lost 5 bases, leaving 15 bases of the junction unmatched. The CDR3 sequence is CASSRGLAGDGGELFF. The CDR3 nucleotides read TGTGCCAGCAGCCGGGGACTAGCTGGAGATGGTGGTGAGCTGTTTTTT.

This clone appeared many times. V usage is TRBV7-2 and J usage is TRBJ2-7; D tentatively fits TRBD1 or TRBD2 (5 bases each). This CDR3 has 14 residues. Germline CDR1 and CDR2: SGHTA and FQGNSA. Trimming removed 5 bases from V and 7 bases from J, with 18 bases in between. CDR3 sequence: CASSHGTVSGEQYF. Written as DNA, the CDR3 is TGTGCCAGCAGCCATGGGACGGTTTCGGGGGAGCAGTACTTC.

The rearrangement links TRBV15 to TRBJ2-7; TRBD1 matches at 8 bases. Germline CDR1 reads LNHNV; CDR2 reads YYDKDF (reference sequence). V was pared by 2 bases and J by 5 bases, with 8 bases of the junction left unmatched. The CDR3 is 15 amino acids. This chain's CDR3 is CATSRSGTGKNEQYF. The CDR3 DNA sequence: TGTGCCACCAGCAGATCCGGGACAGGTAAGAACGAGCAGTACTTC.

This clone was detected only a few times. V and J are TRBV10-3 and TRBJ1-1; the D is unclear. Trimming pared 3 bases from V and 10 bases from J, leaving 21 bases between. CDR3 length: 15 residues. Germline V lookup: CDR1 ENHRY, CDR2 SYGVKD. The CDR3 DNA follows: TGTGCCATCAGTGAACTTCGGCCGGGAGCAGATGTAGCTTTCTTT. Amino acids: CAISELRPGADVAFF.

This clone has ten or more counts. The chain recombines TRBV6-1 with TRBJ2-2; D possibly uses TRBD1 or TRBD2 (5 bases each). The V gene's germline CDR1 is MNHNS and CDR2 SASEGT. This CDR3 is 16 amino acids long. Trimming cost V 8 bases and J 6 bases, with 22 bases left between them. The CDR3 sequence: CASGENRATGPGELFF. The CDR3 bases are TGTGCCAGCGGGGAGAACCGGGCCACAGGCCCCGGGGAGCTGTTTTTT.

This clone has ten or more counts. This chain connects TRBV20-1 to TRBJ2-5; possibly TRBD1 or TRBD2 for D (6 bases each). Trimming cost V 5 bases and J 3 bases, with 10 bases left between them. The CDR3 extends over 12 amino acids. Germline-derived CDR1 and CDR2 are DFQATT and SNEGSKA (reference sequence). CDR3 in amino acids: CSASGAEETQYF. The CDR3 bases are TGCAGTGCTTCGGGGGCTGAAGAGACCCAGTACTTC.

This clone turned up a few times. This sequence joins TRBV6-1 and TRBJ2-1; the match to TRBD1 covers 7 bases. The V segment lost 6 bases and the J segment 5 bases; nucleotides outside the gene matches: 7. The germline V gene has CDR1 MNHNS and CDR2 SASEGT. CDR3 size: 14 residues. CDR3 sequence (DNA): TGTGCCAGCAGAAATCCGGGACAGAACAATGAGCAGTTCTTC. It is translated as CASRNPGQNNEQFF.

This clone appeared many times. The chain has TRBV18 and TRBJ2-3; D remains unclear. V lost 0 bases and J lost 3, with 13 bases in between. The CDR3 covers 16 residues. Per the germline V gene, CDR1 is KGHSH and CDR2 is LQKENI. CDR3 sequence reads: CASSPPGTTVTDTQYF. The DNA of the CDR3 is TGTGCCAGCTCACCACCGGGAACGACCGTTACAGATACGCAGTATTTT.

This clone has a count of ten or more. V and J are TRBV7-3 and TRBJ1-5; D unresolved. Trimming removed 2 bases at V and 4 bases at J, with 6 bases between. Germline V gene sequence: CDR1 SGHTA, CDR2 FQGTGA. The CDR3 extends over 13 amino acids. The CDR3 region has the DNA TGTGCCAGCAGCTTAGACCGGAATCAGCCCCAGCATTTT. It codes for CASSLDRNQPQHF.

This clone has a count of ten or more. The chain recombines TRBV29-1 with TRBJ2-2; TRBD2 might be the D (6 bases). Trimming pared 7 bases from V and 5 bases from J, leaving 8 bases between. From germline, CDR1 is SQVTM and CDR2 ANQGSEA. The CDR3 sequence is 11 residues long. Written as DNA, the CDR3 is TGCAGCGCGCGGGGTACCGGGGAGCTGTTTTTT. It is translated as CSARGTGELFF.

As for this clone: Possible read error: a much larger clone is one base away. The chain links TRBV20-1 to TRBJ2-3, with D possibly being TRBD1 (6 bases). With 5 bases removed from V and 2 bases from J, the gap between germline ends came to 20 bases. The CDR3 loop spans 16 amino acids. Germline CDR1 is DFQATT and CDR2 is SNEGSKA (reference sequence). The chain's CDR3 is CSARSPQGRITDTQYF. The CDR3 DNA reads as TGCAGTGCTCGATCCCCTCAGGGGCGGATCACAGATACGCAGTATTTT.

This clone was detected ten times or more. This chain uses TRBV6-1 with TRBJ2-5; TRBD1 matches 11 bases. V shed 6 bases, J shed 4 bases, and the junction held 4 bases outside the gene matches. Germline assignment: CDR1 MNHNS and CDR2 SASEGT. The CDR3 consists of 14 residues. DNA for the CDR3: TGTGCCAGCAGCCGGACAGGGGGCGGAGAGACCCAGTACTTC. Translated, it gives CASSRTGGGETQYF.

The table lists this clone with many counts. The chain combines TRBV3-1 with TRBJ2-6; D not resolved. Germline-derived CDR1 and CDR2 are LGHDT and YNNKEL (reference sequence). V was cut by 1 base and J by 2 bases, with 6 bases left in between. The CDR3 totals 15 residues. CDR3 DNA: TGTGCCAGCAGCCAAGTAGGCGCTGGGGCCAACGTCCTGACTTTC. Its translation is CASSQVGAGANVLTF.

With regard to this clone: The junction does not match germline at one end; this may be a read error. The CDR3 sequence is CASSPGTSGNNEEFF. The CDR3 DNA sequence: TGTGCCAGCAGCCCCGGGACTAGCGGGAACAATGAAGAGTTCTTT. The chain couples TRBV6-1 to TRBJ2-1, with 13 bases that match TRBD2. This CDR3 has 15 residues. Germline lookup yields CDR1 MNHNS and CDR2 SASEGT.

This clone was seen at least ten times. This chain uses TRBV5-6 with TRBJ1-2; D remains unclear. V lost 4 bases to trimming and J lost 8 bases, with 18 bases between them. This CDR3 has 14 amino acids. Germline CDR1 and CDR2: SGHDT and YYEEEE. The CDR3 nucleotides read TGTGCCAGCAGCAGTTTGACGGACCCCCGAGGCTACACCTTC. The encoded protein is CASSSLTDPRGYTF.